A single sample is the source of the 27 T cell receptor beta chains below, sequenced in a study of shared clonotypes between healthy human individuals. Using immunoSEQ multiplex PCR, the repertoire was profiled, and TCRdb retains in-frame clones only, with some absent. The sample yields 700,000 to 950,000 clones, approximately 97% seen once. In the naive CD8 group, cells lacked CD45RO and were positively selected for CCR7, so terminally differentiated effector memory CD45RA+ cells were left out. The sample taken for sequencing was naive CD8+ T cells sorted from blood. Every receptor here comes from a man aged 25 to 45 in good health.

The J gene is TRBJ2-7, the V gene TRBV2; TRBD1 matches at 7 bases. The V and J ends lost 6 bases and 3 bases, in that order; junction bases with no gene match: 2. The germline CDR1 and CDR2 sequences are SNHLY and FYNNEI. The length of the CDR3 is 12 residues. In DNA, the CDR3 is TGTGCCAGCAGGGGACAGATCTACGAGCAGTACTTC. It codes for CASRGQIYEQYF.

The chain combines TRBV7-2 with TRBJ2-6; a weak D match, TRBD1 (5 bases). The V and J ends lost 4 bases and 0 bases respectively, with 16 bases between them. CDR1 and CDR2 (germline): SGHTA, FQGNSA. The CDR3 totals 18 residues. DNA for the CDR3: TGTGCCAGCAGCTCGGGCCCCGAAGGGGACTCTGGGGCCAACGTCCTGACTTTC. It yields the protein CASSSGPEGDSGANVLTF.

The rearrangement uses TRBV5-4 and TRBJ2-2; D is unclear. CDR3 length equals 14 residues. The V and J ends lost 6 bases and 5 bases respectively, with 14 bases between them. Looked up from germline, CDR1 is SGHNT and CDR2 is YYREEE (reference sequence). The CDR3 is CASNSWGGTGELFF. Here the CDR3 DNA reads TGTGCCAGCAACAGTTGGGGTGGGACCGGGGAGCTGTTTTTT.

The chain has TRBV4-3 and TRBJ2-3; TRBD1 or TRBD2 may be the D gene (5 bases each). V was trimmed by 0 bases and J by 2 bases, leaving 9 bases between them. The CDR3 consists of 15 residues. Germline V gives CDR1 LGHNA, CDR2 YSLEER. The CDR3 here is CASSQDGDHTDTQYF. Written as DNA, the CDR3 is TGCGCCAGCAGCCAAGATGGGGACCACACAGATACGCAGTATTTT.

This rearrangement joins TRBV7-6 to TRBJ2-1, with TRBD2 identical over 13 bases. This CDR3 has 15 residues. Germline values: CDR1 SGHVS, CDR2 FNYEAQ. Trimming at V came to 4 bases and at J to 5 bases, leaving 2 bases not matched to a gene. The CDR3 here is CASSSGLAGDNEQFF. The CDR3 nucleotides are TGTGCCAGCAGCTCCGGACTAGCGGGGGACAATGAGCAGTTCTTC.

The rearrangement uses TRBV30 and TRBJ2-7; a weak D match, TRBD2 (6 bases). This CDR3 has 15 residues. Germline CDR1 reads GTSNPN; CDR2 reads SVGIG (reference sequence). Trimming removed 0 bases from V and 3 bases from J, with 15 bases in between. The CDR3 spells CAWSVGVAAIYEQYF. The DNA of the CDR3 is TGTGCCTGGAGTGTAGGGGTAGCGGCCATCTACGAGCAGTACTTC.

V and J are TRBV19 and TRBJ2-1; D gene unclear. This CDR3 is 16 amino acids long. The V gene lost 1 base and the J gene lost 6 bases, with 16 bases spanning the gap. Germline values: CDR1 LNHDA, CDR2 SQIVND (reference sequence). The CDR3, as DNA: TGTGCCAGTAGTATAGCCTTCTCTCAAGGAGTCAATGAGCAGTTCTTC. Its protein product is CASSIAFSQGVNEQFF.

This CDR3 reads CASSQVGGATGELFF. CDR3 nucleotides: TGTGCCAGCAGCCAAGTTGGGGGGGCGACCGGGGAGCTGTTTTTT. The chain joins TRBV4-2 to TRBJ2-2, with D maybe TRBD2 (7 bases). Deletions cut 1 base from V and 5 bases from J, with 11 bases between. The CDR3 sequence is 15 residues long. CDR1 LGHNA and CDR2 YNFKEQ come from the germline V gene.

This clone is a singleton in its sample. The sample carries other DNA sequences with the same CDR3. The J gene is TRBJ2-3, the V gene TRBV4-1; 10 bases align to TRBD2. CDR1 and CDR2 from the germline V gene are MGHRA and YSYEKL. With 1 base clipped from V and 4 bases from J, the junction kept 2 bases outside the gene matches. This CDR3 spans 15 amino acids. DNA of the CDR3: TGCGCCAGCAGCCAAGGCCTAGCGGGAGCAGATACGCAGTATTTT. Its translation: CASSQGLAGADTQYF.

The rearrangement uses TRBV6-5 and TRBJ1-1; D perhaps matches TRBD1 (5 bases). The CDR3 runs to 15 residues. Germline V gene lookup returns CDR1 MNHEY and CDR2 SVGAGI. V lost 7 bases and J lost 4, with 19 bases in between. The CDR3 region has the DNA TGTGCCAGCAACGGGGGGGGGACTTGGGTCACTGAAGCTTTCTTT. Protein: CASNGGGTWVTEAFF.

The chain's CDR3 is CASSFLLGDYEQFF. The CDR3 DNA follows: TGCGCCAGCAGCTTCCTCCTGGGGGACTATGAGCAGTTCTTC. The V gene is TRBV4-1, the J gene TRBJ2-1; TRBD2 might be the D (6 bases). CDR1 and CDR2 from the germline V gene are MGHRA and YSYEKL. Trimming took 5 bases from V and 8 from J, leaving 16 bases between them. CDR3 length: 14 residues.

The rearrangement uses TRBV14 and TRBJ2-7, with a tentative D call TRBD2 (6 bases). The germline V gene encodes CDR1 SGHDN and CDR2 FVKESK. Trimming stripped 0 bases from V and 0 bases from J, with 15 bases between. The CDR3 runs to 17 residues. The CDR3 is CASSQDISSGSSYEQYF. Here the CDR3 DNA reads TGTGCCAGCAGCCAAGATATCTCCTCCGGGAGCTCCTACGAGCAGTACTTC.

The V call is TRBV2, the J call TRBJ2-7; no clear D. CDR1 SNHLY and CDR2 FYNNEI come from the germline V gene. The CDR3 totals 13 residues. V lost 5 bases and J lost 2, with 10 bases in between. Here the CDR3 reads CASSRSTTYEQYF. CDR3 DNA sequence: TGTGCCAGCAGTCGGAGTACCACCTACGAGCAGTACTTC.

This clone has a handful of counts. Additional DNA sequences in this sample encode the identical CDR3. The rearrangement joins TRBV27 to TRBJ2-5; D is perhaps TRBD1 (6 bases). The length of the CDR3 is 14 residues. V shed 1 base and J shed 3 bases, with 9 bases lying between them. From germline, CDR1 is MNHEY and CDR2 SMNVEV (reference sequence). The CDR3 protein is CASSLLGGEETQYF. The CDR3 DNA reads as TGTGCCAGCAGTTTATTAGGGGGAGAAGAGACCCAGTACTTC.

The chain combines TRBV5-6 with TRBJ2-1; 7 bases agree with TRBD2. With V trimmed by 4 bases and J by 7 bases, 5 bases remained unmatched. Germline CDR1 SGHDT, CDR2 YYEEEE. CDR3 size: 13 residues. The CDR3 is CASSAVGGNEQFF. The CDR3 DNA sequence: TGTGCCAGCAGCGCTGTGGGAGGGAATGAGCAGTTCTTC.

The J gene is TRBJ2-1, the V gene TRBV5-1; D may correspond to TRBD1 or TRBD2 (5 bases each). Trimming took 0 bases from V and 4 from J, leaving 20 bases between them. This CDR3 contains 18 residues. Germline assignment: CDR1 SGHRS and CDR2 YFSETQ. The CDR3 DNA reads as TGCGCCAGCAGCTTGGGGGGTAGGGACCTTTTTCGGTACAATGAGCAGTTCTTC. Translation: CASSLGGRDLFRYNEQFF.

The genes are TRBV7-9 and TRBJ2-2; a possible D gene is TRBD1 (5 bases). The germline V gene has CDR1 SEHNR and CDR2 FQNEAQ (reference sequence). V was shortened by 5 bases and J by 3 bases, with 13 bases between the two germline ends. This CDR3 comprises 15 residues. This CDR3 reads CASSEDRTDTGELFF. As DNA, the CDR3 is TGTGCCAGCAGCGAAGACAGAACAGACACCGGGGAGCTGTTTTTT. Supplemented by reference TRBV7-9 and TRBJ2-2, the full variable domain reads DTGVSQNPRHKITKRGQNVTFRCDPISEHNRLYWYRQTLGQGPEFLTYFQNEAQLEKSRLLSDRFSAERPKGSFSTLEIQRTEQGDSAMYLCASSEDRTDTGELFFGEGSRLTVL.

The chain has TRBV4-1 and TRBJ2-2; D assignment may be TRBD1 or TRBD2 (5 bases each). CDR1 is MGHRA and CDR2 is YSYEKL in the germline V gene. The CDR3 has 16 residues. V lost 2 bases to trimming and J lost 3 bases, with 13 bases between them. The CDR3 nucleotides read TGCGCCAGCAGCCAAATCGGGGCGCGGGACACCGGGGAGCTGTTTTTT. Protein product: CASSQIGARDTGELFF.

V gene TRBV28 combines with J gene TRBJ2-5, with D perhaps given as TRBD1 or TRBD2 (7 bases each). CDR3 length: 14 residues. V was pared by 11 bases and J by 2 bases, with 18 bases between. The germline V gene encodes CDR1 MDHEN and CDR2 SYDVKM. The DNA of the CDR3 is TGTGCCGTTTCAGGGGGAGGGCCTCAAGAGACCCAGTACTTC. It encodes CAVSGGGPQETQYF.

The sample holds one count of this clone. The chain carries TRBV7-8 and TRBJ2-2; D unresolved. Germline V gene sequence: CDR1 SGHVS, CDR2 FQNEAQ. The CDR3 extends over 17 amino acids. V was shortened by 2 bases and J by 0 bases, with 13 bases between the two germline ends. DNA of the CDR3: TGTGCCAGCAGCTTACCCCGTGAGGCAGCGAACACCGGGGAGCTGTTTTTT. This codes for CASSLPREAANTGELFF.

The V and J genes are TRBV7-9 and TRBJ2-5, with D tentatively TRBD2 (6 bases). Germline CDR1 is SEHNR and CDR2 is FQNEAQ (reference sequence). This CDR3 region has 16 residues. The V end was cut by 0 bases, the J end by 0 bases, with 11 bases between. The CDR3 here is CASSLALSGDQETQYF. The CDR3 coding sequence is TGTGCCAGCAGCTTAGCCCTGTCGGGGGACCAAGAGACCCAGTACTTC.

The chain has TRBV28 and TRBJ2-5, with 11 bases lining up with TRBD2. The CDR3 consists of 16 residues. J lost 1 base, V lost 6 bases, and 7 bases had no gene match. The germline CDR1 and CDR2 sequences are MDHEN and SYDVKM. CDR3 bases: TGTGCCAGCAGATCCCGACTAGCGGGGATCCAAGAGACCCAGTACTTC. It codes for CASRSRLAGIQETQYF.

V is TRBV7-9 and J is TRBJ2-7; D gene ambiguous. V was cut by 5 bases and J by 6 bases, with 14 bases left in between. The germline V gene has CDR1 SEHNR and CDR2 FQNEAQ (reference sequence). This CDR3 is built from 13 residues. The CDR3 loop is CASSPISSSEQYF. CDR3 DNA sequence: TGTGCCAGCAGCCCCATCTCGAGCTCCGAGCAGTACTTC.

This sequence joins TRBV6-1 and TRBJ2-1, with D unclear. Germline loops: CDR1 MNHNS, CDR2 SASEGT. The V and J ends lost 6 bases and 4 bases respectively, with 16 bases between them. This CDR3 comprises 15 residues. The CDR3 DNA reads as TGTGCCAGCAGCCTACGGTTCGAAATGTACAATGAGCAGTTCTTC. It yields the protein CASSLRFEMYNEQFF.

The chain employs TRBV7-9 and TRBJ1-2, with 12 positions matching TRBD1. The CDR3 is made up of 16 amino acids. V gave up 4 bases and J gave up 3 bases; unmatched junction bases: 6. Germline CDR1 is SEHNR and CDR2 is FQNEAQ (reference sequence). The CDR3 protein is CASSWTGTGGDYGYTF. CDR3 sequence (DNA): TGTGCCAGCAGCTGGACCGGGACAGGGGGCGACTATGGCTACACCTTC.

Worth noting for this clone: This specimen includes other DNA sequences encoding the same CDR3. The chain links TRBV4-3 to TRBJ2-7; 13 bases align to TRBD2. CDR3 length equals 15 residues. The germline gives CDR1 LGHNA, CDR2 YSLEER. V gave up 0 bases and J gave up 6 bases; unmatched junction bases: 2. CDR3 bases: TGCGCCAGCAGCCAAGATCGACTAGCGGGAGGCGAGCAGTACTTC. This codes for CASSQDRLAGGEQYF.

V gene TRBV7-9 combines with J gene TRBJ1-2, with 8 nucleotides matching TRBD1. Germline-derived CDR1 and CDR2 are SEHNR and FQNEAQ (reference sequence). The J segment lost 3 bases and the V segment lost 6 bases, leaving 6 bases of the junction unmatched. CDR3 size: 14 residues. CDR3 region: CASRPQGEDYGYTF. CDR3 DNA: TGTGCCAGCAGGCCACAGGGGGAGGACTATGGCTACACCTTC.